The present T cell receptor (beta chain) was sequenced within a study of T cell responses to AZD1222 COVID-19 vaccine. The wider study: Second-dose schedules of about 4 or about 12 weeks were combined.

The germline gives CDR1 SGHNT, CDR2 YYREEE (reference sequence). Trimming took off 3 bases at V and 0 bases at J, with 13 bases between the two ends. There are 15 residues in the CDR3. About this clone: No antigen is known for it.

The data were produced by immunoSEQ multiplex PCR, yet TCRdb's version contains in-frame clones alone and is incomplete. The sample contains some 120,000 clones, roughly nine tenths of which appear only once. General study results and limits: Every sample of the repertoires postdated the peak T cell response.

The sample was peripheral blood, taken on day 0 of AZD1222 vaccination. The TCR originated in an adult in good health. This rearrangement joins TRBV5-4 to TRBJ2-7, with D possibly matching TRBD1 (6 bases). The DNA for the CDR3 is TGTGCCAGCAGCTCTCTCCGGGACAACTCCTACGAGCAGTACTTC. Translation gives CASSSLRDNSYEQYF. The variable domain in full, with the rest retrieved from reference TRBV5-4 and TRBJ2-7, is ETGVTQSPTHLIKTRGQQVTLRCSSQSGHNTVSWYQQALGQGPQFIFQYYREEENGRGNFPPRFSGLQFPNYSSELNVNALELDDSALYLCASSSLRDNSYEQYFGPGTRLTVT.